Below, 17 T cell receptor beta chains from the same sample are listed, as sequenced in a study of neurological immune-mediated disorders. MiXCR, run by TCRdb on the 5' RACE reads, gives a single entry per CDR3 protein. Of more than 50,000 distinct CDR3 sequences listed, about 4% are singletons. The sequencing sample was made of PBMCs. The origin of the receptors is a woman aged 45-60 years with multiple sclerosis.

This clonotype was seen many times. The chain uses TRBV11-2 and TRBJ2-3; a possible D gene is TRBD2 (6 bases). CDR1 and CDR2 (germline): SGHAT, FQNNGV. Trimming removed 5 bases at V and 1 base at J, with 10 bases between. The CDR3 has 14 amino acids. The CDR3 is CASSPERGTDTQYF. The CDR3 bases are TGTGCCAGCAGCCCGGAGCGGGGCACAGATACGCAGTATTTT.

This clonotype has only a few counts. This rearrangement joins TRBV7-2 to TRBJ2-5; 11 bases align to TRBD2. The germline CDR1 and CDR2 sequences are SGHTA and FQGNSA. J lost 5 bases, V lost 5 bases, and 7 bases had no gene match. This CDR3 is 15 amino acids long. The CDR3 protein is CASSGRLAGRETQYF. For the CDR3, the DNA is TGTGCCAGCAGCGGCCGACTAGCGGGGAGGGAGACCCAGTACTTC.

In its sample, this clonotype was seen many times. The chain couples TRBV6-2 or TRBV6-3 to TRBJ2-3; D might be TRBD2 (6 bases). Trimming stripped 2 bases from V and 6 bases from J, with 18 bases between. The CDR3 covers 16 residues. Germline CDR1 MNHEY, CDR2 SVGEGT. DNA for the CDR3: TGTGCCAGCAGTTACGGGGGACTGCCTCTGGAGGATACGCAGTATTTT. Translation gives CASSYGGLPLEDTQYF.

The chain employs TRBV27 and TRBJ2-2, with D unresolved. V was trimmed by 6 bases and J by 6 bases, leaving 14 bases between them. The germline gives CDR1 MNHEY, CDR2 SMNVEV (reference sequence). The CDR3 covers 14 residues. The CDR3 DNA reads TGTGCCAGCAGCTCCCGTGGTAAACCCGGGGAGCTGTTTTTT. It encodes CASSSRGKPGELFF.

This clonotype has only a few counts. Being one base from a much bigger clone, this may be a read error. V gene TRBV29-1 combines with J gene TRBJ1-2; a weak D match, TRBD1 (5 bases). Trimming cost V 1 base and J 6 bases, with 12 bases left between them. The CDR3 has 13 residues. Looked up from germline, CDR1 is SQVTM and CDR2 is ANQGSEA. CDR3: CSVEGGSGNGYTF. The DNA of the CDR3 is TGCAGCGTTGAAGGGGGGAGCGGGAATGGCTACACCTTC.

This clonotype was recorded many times. This chain uses TRBV28 with TRBJ2-3; TRBD2 matches 14 bases. V gave up 3 bases and J gave up 2 bases; unmatched junction bases: 1. The germline gives CDR1 MDHEN, CDR2 SYDVKM. This CDR3 spans 16 amino acids. As DNA, the CDR3 is TGTGCCAGCAGTTTGGGACTAGCGGGAGTCACAGATACGCAGTATTTT. As protein: CASSLGLAGVTDTQYF.

This clonotype was detected only a few times. The chain recombines TRBV10-3 with TRBJ1-2; maybe TRBD1 (5 bases). Deletions cut 6 bases from V and 3 bases from J, with 5 bases between. The germline CDR1 and CDR2 sequences are ENHRY and SYGVKD. The CDR3 is 11 residues long. The CDR3 sequence: CAIRGDYGYTF. The CDR3 DNA sequence: TGTGCCATCAGAGGGGACTATGGCTACACCTTC.

This clonotype was detected many times. This chain connects TRBV12-3 or TRBV12-4 to TRBJ2-3, with a weak D call TRBD2 (5 bases). With 3 bases removed from V and 3 bases from J, the gap between germline ends came to 7 bases. The CDR3 totals 13 residues. CDR3 region: CASSLGETDTQYF. The CDR3 bases are TGTGCCAGCAGTTTGGGAGAGACAGATACGCAGTATTTT.

A few counts support this clonotype. The V call is TRBV9, the J call TRBJ2-2; D remains ambiguous. Germline values: CDR1 SGDLS, CDR2 YYNGEE. The CDR3 loop spans 15 amino acids. V lost 0 bases, J lost 1 base, and 7 bases lay in between. Here the CDR3 reads CASSVGAQNTGELFF. In DNA, the CDR3 is TGTGCCAGCAGCGTAGGGGCACAGAACACCGGGGAGCTGTTTTTT.

In this sample, this clonotype turned up many times. The chain uses TRBV29-1 and TRBJ2-3; 9 bases are a match to TRBD1. With V trimmed by 1 base and J by 3 bases, 8 bases remained unmatched. CDR1 is SQVTM, CDR2 ANQGSEA, per germline. The CDR3 is 16 residues long. In nucleotides, the CDR3 is TGCAGCGTTGAAGTTCCGGACAGGGGCCAAACAGATACGCAGTATTTT. Translation: CSVEVPDRGQTDTQYF.

The genes are TRBV20-1 and TRBJ2-4, with D hard to call. From germline, CDR1 is DFQATT and CDR2 SNEGSKA (reference sequence). V lost 4 bases to trimming and J lost 3 bases, with 16 bases between them. The CDR3 has 15 residues. CDR3 nucleotides: TGCAGTGCTATAAAAGGCGATGAAGACAAAAACATTCAGTACTTC. Residues: CSAIKGDEDKNIQYF.

This clonotype has a count of ten or more. V is TRBV20-1 and J is TRBJ2-1, with D perhaps TRBD1 (5 bases). The ends were cut back, 3 bases at V and 6 bases at J, with 18 bases in the middle. The CDR3 loop spans 15 amino acids. Looked up from germline, CDR1 is DFQATT and CDR2 is SNEGSKA (reference sequence). The CDR3 region is CSASSPGSSTNEQFF. For the CDR3, the DNA is TGCAGTGCTAGTTCCCCAGGGTCATCCACCAATGAGCAGTTCTTC.

This chain uses TRBV11-2 with TRBJ2-7; tentative D call: TRBD2 (5 bases). Germline V gene sequence: CDR1 SGHAT, CDR2 FQNNGV. V was cut by 3 bases and J by 0 bases, with 9 bases left in between. This CDR3 region has 14 residues. The CDR3 coding sequence is TGTGCCAGCAGCTTGTTCGACTACTCCTACGAGCAGTACTTC. This sequence encodes CASSLFDYSYEQYF.

This clonotype came up a few times. The rearrangement joins TRBV7-3 to TRBJ2-2; no definite D call. Trimming pared 5 bases from V and 5 bases from J, leaving 9 bases between. The CDR3 extends over 13 amino acids. Germline lookup yields CDR1 SGHTA and CDR2 FQGTGA. The DNA for the CDR3 is TGTGCCAGCAGCCCCCGGCCGACCGGGGAGCTGTTTTTT. It specifies CASSPRPTGELFF.

This clonotype showed up many times. The V gene is TRBV14, the J gene TRBJ2-1; D assignment may be TRBD1 or TRBD2 (5 bases each). The CDR3 totals 15 residues. Trimming pared 4 bases from V and 4 bases from J, leaving 14 bases between. CDR1 and CDR2 (germline): SGHDN, FVKESK. The CDR3 reads CASSPGTPVYNEQFF. The CDR3 nucleotides are TGTGCCAGCAGCCCCGGGACCCCGGTTTACAATGAGCAGTTCTTC.

This clonotype showed up many times. V usage is TRBV29-1 and J usage is TRBJ2-2; D not certain. The CDR3 covers 11 residues. In germline, CDR1 is SQVTM, CDR2 ANQGSEA. Between the trimmed V and J ends, which lost 4 bases and 4 bases, there was a span of 4 bases. The CDR3 reads CSVARTGELFF. The CDR3 DNA follows: TGCAGCGTTGCTCGCACCGGGGAGCTGTTTTTT.

This clonotype was seen ten or more times. The CDR3 reads CASSLGDRGYNEQYF. DNA of the CDR3: TGCGCCAGCAGCTTGGGGGACAGGGGGTATAACGAGCAGTACTTC. The rearrangement joins TRBV5-1 to TRBJ2-7; 11 nucleotides align to TRBD1. The junction had 4 bases not matched to a gene; V was cut back by 0 bases and J by 5 bases. CDR3 length equals 15 residues. Per the germline V gene, CDR1 is SGHRS and CDR2 is YFSETQ.